Shown below are 6 T cell receptor beta chains from a single sample sequenced in a study of blood T cell repertoires in COVID-19. TCRdb keeps only in-frame clones here, not all; method: immunoSEQ multiplex PCR. This table holds some 500,000 clones, about 89% found once. Specimen: peripheral blood. The origin of the receptors is a woman aged 45 to 65 with COVID-19, enrolled during active disease.

V is TRBV5-1 and J is TRBJ1-2, with a tentative D call TRBD1 (6 bases). The V gene lost 4 bases and the J gene lost 6 bases, with 19 bases spanning the gap. Germline V gene lookup returns CDR1 SGHRS and CDR2 YFSETQ. CDR3 size: 15 residues. In DNA, the CDR3 is TGCGCCAGCAGCCCCAGCGTGGGGGCGCAGGATGGCTACACCTTC. Translated: CASSPSVGAQDGYTF.

V is TRBV10-3 and J is TRBJ1-3; unclear D gene. The ends were cut back, 6 bases at V and 0 bases at J, with 6 bases in the middle. Germline V gives CDR1 ENHRY, CDR2 SYGVKD. The CDR3 spans 13 residues. The CDR3 here is CAIRRDSGNTIYF. The CDR3 DNA reads as TGTGCCATCAGGAGGGACTCTGGAAACACCATATATTTT.

The chain recombines TRBV6-6 with TRBJ2-6, with 8 bases identical to TRBD1. CDR1 is MNHNY, CDR2 SVGAGI, per germline (reference sequence). The CDR3 has 17 amino acids. The junction had 8 bases not matched to a gene; V was cut back by 5 bases and J by 2 bases. The CDR3 protein is CASSRTGNPTGANVLTF. The CDR3 region has the DNA TGTGCCAGCAGTCGGACAGGGAATCCGACTGGGGCCAACGTCCTGACTTTC.

The gene calls are TRBV2 and TRBJ1-6; D remains ambiguous. Germline CDR1 reads SNHLY; CDR2 reads FYNNEI. The CDR3 totals 14 residues. The V end was cut by 1 base, the J end by 4 bases, with 5 bases between. This CDR3 is CASSEGSYNSPLHF. As DNA, the CDR3 is TGTGCCAGCAGTGAAGGTTCTTATAATTCACCCCTCCACTTT.

The genes are TRBV2 and TRBJ1-2; D gene ambiguous. This CDR3 region has 14 residues. Germline CDR1 reads SNHLY; CDR2 reads FYNNEI. Trimming stripped 0 bases from V and 3 bases from J, with 8 bases between. CDR3 DNA: TGTGCCAGCAGTGAAGCGCGGGGAGACTATGGCTACACCTTC. Translated: CASSEARGDYGYTF.

This chain joins TRBV18 and TRBJ1-2; D gene ambiguous. Between the trimmed V and J ends, which lost 2 bases and 8 bases, there was a span of 12 bases. This CDR3 has 13 residues. Looked up from germline, CDR1 is KGHSH and CDR2 is LQKENI. The CDR3 DNA reads TGTGCCAGCTCACCAGATCAGGAGGTCGGCTACACCTTC. The encoded protein is CASSPDQEVGYTF. Full variable domain (remainder filled in from reference TRBV18 and TRBJ1-2): NAGVMQNPRHLVRRRGQEARLRCSPMKGHSHVYWYRQLPEEGLKFMVYLQKENIIDESGMPKERFSAEFPKEGPSILRIQQVVRGDSAAYFCASSPDQEVGYTFGSGTRLTVV.